This T cell receptor (beta chain) appears in the sequencing data of a study of preoperative IRX-2 immunotherapy in early breast cancer (dated by TCRdb to between 2018 and 2021). To prepare the library, the immunoSEQ multiplex PCR assay was applied. The table comes from immuneACCESS by way of TCRdb, which keeps in-frame sequences with V and J called. Part of the clones is missing from these tables; in studies checked, under half for an unresolved V gene and the rest for unknown reasons. The sample records roughly 57,000 clones, approximately 93% of which are singletons. Roughly 1.8% of the sample lies in the top ten. As concerns this clone: The specificity of this receptor is unknown. Base qualities are not recorded, but no much larger clone differs from it by a single base.

From cysteine to phenylalanine, the CDR3 is 15 amino acids long. The kept DNA is CDR3 alone, 45 bases in frame from the first base. The germline ends are 7 bases apart after V is trimmed by 0 bases and J by 0 bases. The germline V gene supplies CDR1 SGHRS and CDR2 YFSETQ. The meaning of the sample's treatment or condition label: preoperative locoregional IRX-2 cytokine immunotherapy. The samples were obtained from a phase Ib study in which preoperative, locoregional IRX-2 cytokine immunotherapy intended to prime immune responses was tested. Donors were patients with early-stage breast cancer who received IRX-2 before surgery.

The chain joins TRBV5-1 to TRBJ2-4; TRBD1 could be the D gene, as 5 bases match. The TCR originated in a human donor with breast cancer. Sampling was done from a patient treated with IRX-2 immunotherapy. The DNA reads TGCGCCAGCAGCTTGGGGGGCCTAGCCAAAAACATTCAGTACTTC. Translated, it reads CASSLGGLAKNIQYF.